One sample yielded the 29 T cell receptor beta chains listed below, sequenced in a study of blood T cell repertoires in COVID-19. TCRdb's table, derived via immunoSEQ multiplex PCR, lists solely in-frame clones and lacks some. This table has about 670,000 clones, approximately 90% appearing once. The sample was peripheral blood. The receptors were gathered from a woman between 18 and 29 years old with acute or convalescent COVID-19.

The chain employs TRBV7-8 and TRBJ2-5, with a tentative D call TRBD2 (6 bases). The CDR3 contains 13 residues. Trimming shortened V by 5 bases and J by 0 bases, and 7 bases separated the two germline ends. Germline loops: CDR1 SGHVS, CDR2 FQNEAQ. CDR3: CASSGTYQETQYF. As DNA, the CDR3 is TGTGCCAGCAGCGGGACTTACCAAGAGACCCAGTACTTC. Supplemented by reference TRBV7-8 and TRBJ2-5, the full variable domain reads GAGVSQSPRYKVAKRGQDVALRCDPISGHVSLFWYQQALGQGPEFLTYFQNEAQLDKSGLPSDRFFAERPEGSVSTLKIQRTQQEDSAVYLCASSGTYQETQYFGPGTRLLVL.

The genes are TRBV4-3 and TRBJ2-7; 11 nucleotides agree with TRBD2. Losses at the gene ends were 4 bases for V and 5 bases for J; bases not matched to a gene: 10. CDR3 size: 16 residues. CDR1 is LGHNA, CDR2 YSLEER, per germline. The CDR3 loop reads CASSPKTSGVPHEQYF. In DNA form, the CDR3 reads TGCGCCAGCAGCCCAAAGACTAGCGGGGTCCCCCACGAGCAGTACTTC.

This clone was counted a single time. The rearrangement joins TRBV5-1 to TRBJ2-3, with a possible D match to TRBD1 (6 bases). CDR3 length equals 16 residues. Trimming removed 0 bases at V and 1 base at J, with 12 bases between. From germline, CDR1 is SGHRS and CDR2 YFSETQ. CDR3 sequence: CASSLGVAGGTDTQYF. The CDR3 DNA follows: TGCGCCAGCAGCTTGGGAGTGGCAGGGGGCACAGATACGCAGTATTTT.

The chain links TRBV19 to TRBJ1-1; the D gene is possibly TRBD1 (6 bases). This CDR3 contains 13 residues. CDR1 and CDR2 (germline): LNHDA, SQIVND (reference sequence). The germline V and J ends were trimmed by 5 bases and 4 bases, with 11 bases remaining between them. This chain's CDR3 is CASSSGEFTEAFF. The CDR3 nucleotides are TGTGCCAGTAGTTCAGGGGAATTCACTGAAGCTTTCTTT.

The chain recombines TRBV30 with TRBJ1-2; TRBD1 matches at 9 bases. Per the germline V gene, CDR1 is GTSNPN and CDR2 is SVGIG (reference sequence). Germline trimming cut 5 bases from V and 4 bases from J; bases unmatched to any gene: 5. The CDR3 is 13 residues long. CDR3 sequence: CAWGTGSGYGYTF. In DNA, the CDR3 is TGTGCCTGGGGGACAGGGAGCGGCTATGGCTACACCTTC.

The V call is TRBV27, the J call TRBJ1-1; a weak D match, TRBD1 (6 bases). The germline CDR1 and CDR2 sequences are MNHEY and SMNVEV (reference sequence). The CDR3 runs 16 residues. Between the trimmed V and J ends, which lost 5 bases and 2 bases, there was a span of 18 bases. CDR3 coding DNA: TGTGCCAGCAGTCGAAACAGGGAGGGTATTAACACTGAAGCTTTCTTT. Protein sequence: CASSRNREGINTEAFF.

The chain couples TRBV7-4 to TRBJ1-4, with 11 nucleotides matching TRBD1. V gave up 7 bases and J gave up 8 bases; unmatched junction bases: 9. CDR1 is SGHVT, CDR2 SQSDAQ, per germline. CDR3 size: 15 residues. The CDR3 DNA sequence: TGTGCCAGCAACACCCCGGGACAGGGGGAAGAAAAACTGTTTTTT. This codes for CASNTPGQGEEKLFF.

The chain is built from TRBV27 and TRBJ1-2; 7 bases fit TRBD1. Per germline, CDR1 MNHEY and CDR2 SMNVEV (reference sequence). This CDR3 has 14 amino acids. Germline trimming cut 5 bases from V and 5 bases from J; bases unmatched to any gene: 8. This CDR3 reads CASSPTGQPYGYTF. For the CDR3, the DNA is TGTGCCAGCAGTCCGACGGGACAGCCGTATGGCTACACCTTC.

V usage is TRBV27 and J usage is TRBJ1-4, with TRBD1 matching 8 bases. Germline loops: CDR1 MNHEY, CDR2 SMNVEV (reference sequence). Trimming at V came to 5 bases and at J to 13 bases, leaving 6 bases not matched to a gene. This CDR3 spans 12 amino acids. The CDR3 bases are TGTGCCAGCAGTCCCCCCGGACAGGGACTGTTTTTT. It specifies CASSPPGQGLFF.

The chain's CDR3 is CASRILGSNYGYTF. The CDR3 coding sequence is TGTGCCAGCAGAATACTAGGCAGCAACTATGGCTACACCTTC. The chain links TRBV6-5 to TRBJ1-2; D is unresolved. The CDR3 spans 14 residues. CDR1 and CDR2 (germline): MNHEY, SVGAGI. V was shortened by 6 bases and J by 2 bases, with 13 bases between the two germline ends.

This clone was observed a single time. J is TRBJ2-2 and V is TRBV6-2 or TRBV6-3; the D is unclear. Germline V gene data show CDR1 as MNHEY and CDR2 as SVGEGT. The CDR3 extends over 12 amino acids. The V and J ends lost 2 bases and 10 bases respectively, with 8 bases between them. CDR3 in amino acids: CASSYPRSELFF. CDR3 DNA sequence: TGTGCCAGCAGTTACCCGAGGTCGGAGCTGTTTTTT.

The rearrangement joins TRBV6-5 to TRBJ2-7; no clear D. V gave up 8 bases and J gave up 2 bases, with 16 bases separating them. CDR1 MNHEY and CDR2 SVGAGI come from the germline V gene. The CDR3 contains 14 residues. In DNA, the CDR3 is TGTGCCAGCTTAGCTCCGGGTTCCACCTACGAGCAGTACTTC. Amino acid sequence: CASLAPGSTYEQYF.

This clone was detected once. This chain links TRBV7-6 with TRBJ2-7; D call uncertain. The ends were cut back, 1 base at V and 4 bases at J, with 17 bases in the middle. CDR1 is SGHVS, CDR2 FNYEAQ, per germline. This CDR3 is built from 16 residues. The CDR3 bases are TGTGCCAGCAGCTTAGTACTAAGGAACCATATTTACGAGCAGTACTTC. This gives the protein CASSLVLRNHIYEQYF.

This clone is a singleton in its sample. V is TRBV6-4 and J is TRBJ1-2, with D maybe TRBD1 (5 bases). V gave up 0 bases and J gave up 8 bases, with 7 bases separating them. The CDR3 sequence is 12 residues long. Germline V gives CDR1 MRHNA, CDR2 SNTAGT. For the CDR3, the DNA is TGTGCCAGCAGTGACTCCAAGGGGGGCTACACCTTC. It codes for CASSDSKGGYTF.

The chain combines TRBV13 with TRBJ1-6, with 8 bases fitting TRBD1. Germline CDR1 reads PRHDT; CDR2 reads FYEKMQ (reference sequence). The CDR3 runs to 14 residues. The ends lost 5 bases at V and 9 bases at J; junction bases unmatched: 6. The CDR3 sequence: CASSIDGQGSPLHF. The CDR3 DNA sequence: TGTGCCAGCAGCATAGACGGACAGGGTTCACCCCTCCACTTT.

This rearrangement joins TRBV12-3 or TRBV12-4 to TRBJ1-6; 10 nucleotides match TRBD1. V shed 6 bases and J 12 bases; nucleotides not matched to a gene: 5. The CDR3 has 13 amino acids. In DNA, the CDR3 is TGTGCCAGCAGCGGACAGGGGGGCCAACCCCTCCACTTT. It is translated as CASSGQGGQPLHF.

This clone turned up a few times. This chain connects TRBV9 to TRBJ1-2; a possible D gene is TRBD1 (5 bases). The CDR3 has 14 amino acids. Per germline, CDR1 SGDLS and CDR2 YYNGEE. V lost 0 bases, J lost 3 bases, and 9 bases lay in between. In nucleotides, the CDR3 is TGTGCCAGCAGCGTAGAGGGCAGGGACTATGGCTACACCTTC. It codes for CASSVEGRDYGYTF.

The sample holds a few counts of this clone. The genes are TRBV27 and TRBJ1-4; D is possibly TRBD1 (5 bases). The CDR3 sequence is 15 residues long. Trimming cost V 4 bases and J 3 bases, with 12 bases left between them. From germline, CDR1 is MNHEY and CDR2 SMNVEV (reference sequence). CDR3 protein: CASSSQGLSNEKLFF. In DNA form, the CDR3 reads TGTGCCAGCAGTTCCCAGGGACTGTCTAATGAAAAACTGTTTTTT.

The J gene is TRBJ1-6, the V gene TRBV24-1; 7 bases are shared with TRBD1. The germline V gene has CDR1 KGHDR and CDR2 SFDVKD. This CDR3 comprises 16 residues. The V segment lost 4 bases and the J segment 7 bases; nucleotides outside the gene matches: 9. Here the CDR3 reads CATSDPTGKGNSPLHF. CDR3 DNA sequence: TGTGCCACCAGTGACCCGACAGGGAAGGGAAATTCACCCCTCCACTTT.

The rearrangement joins TRBV6-5 to TRBJ1-3; 7 bases fit TRBD1. Germline CDR1 is MNHEY and CDR2 is SVGAGI. J gave up 3 bases and V 6 bases, and 5 bases lay outside the gene matches. The CDR3 spans 14 residues. The CDR3 is CASSTGVVGNTIYF. CDR3 DNA sequence: TGTGCCAGCAGCACAGGGGTTGTTGGAAACACCATATATTTT.

CDR3 amino acids: CASSLAGGSYEQYF. The CDR3 DNA reads TGTGCCAGCAGCTTGGCGGGGGGCTCCTACGAGCAGTACTTC. The chain combines TRBV7-3 with TRBJ2-7, with 8 bases matching TRBD2. Germline assignment: CDR1 SGHTA and CDR2 FQGTGA. The CDR3 is made up of 14 amino acids. With 3 bases clipped from V and 0 bases from J, the junction kept 1 base outside the gene matches.

The V and J genes are TRBV5-5 and TRBJ1-5; no clear D gene. Trimming cost V 1 base and J 2 bases, with 10 bases left between them. CDR3 length: 15 residues. Germline values: CDR1 SGHKS, CDR2 YYEKEE (reference sequence). CDR3 loop: CASSLRGVGNQPQHF. The CDR3 bases are TGTGCCAGCAGCTTGCGGGGAGTGGGCAATCAGCCCCAGCATTTT.

V and J are TRBV7-7 and TRBJ2-3, with a weak D call TRBD1 (5 bases). The CDR3 is 15 amino acids. Trimming left V 3 bases short and J 6 bases short, with 16 bases between. Looked up from germline, CDR1 is SSHAT and CDR2 is FNYEAQ (reference sequence). The CDR3: CASSFSGRVTDTQYF. The DNA of the CDR3 is TGTGCCAGCAGCTTCTCGGGCAGGGTTACCGATACGCAGTATTTT. Combining the CDR3 with reference TRBV7-7 and TRBJ2-3 gives the whole variable domain GAGVSQSPRYKVTKRGQDVTLRCDPISSHATLYWYQQALGQGPEFLTYFNYEAQPDKSGLPSDRFSAERPEGSISTLTIQRTEQRDSAMYRCASSFSGRVTDTQYFGPGTRLTVL.

This clone is a singleton in its sample. The chain employs TRBV6-5 and TRBJ1-5, with unresolved D. From germline, CDR1 is MNHEY and CDR2 SVGAGI. CDR3 length: 12 residues. The V and J ends lost 6 bases and 4 bases respectively, with 7 bases between them. The CDR3 DNA reads TGTGCCAGCAGACGGGAAAATCAGCCCCAGCATTTT. Its translation: CASRRENQPQHF.

V and J are TRBV6-5 and TRBJ1-6; D is undetermined. The V gene's germline CDR1 is MNHEY and CDR2 SVGAGI. CDR3 size: 15 residues. The V and J ends lost 2 bases and 5 bases respectively, with 10 bases between them. CDR3 loop: CASSYEGGDNSPLHF. The CDR3, as DNA: TGTGCCAGCAGTTACGAGGGCGGAGATAATTCACCCCTCCACTTT.

This clone appeared a single time. CDR3 loop: CASKRRVGENIQYF. Written as DNA, the CDR3 is TGTGCCAGCAAAAGGAGGGTCGGGGAAAACATTCAGTACTTC. J is TRBJ2-4 and V is TRBV2, with a weak D call TRBD2 (6 bases). Deletions cut 7 bases from V and 5 bases from J, with 15 bases between. The CDR3 loop spans 14 amino acids. Germline V CDR1 and CDR2: SNHLY, FYNNEI.

The chain carries TRBV5-1 and TRBJ1-3; 7 nucleotides match TRBD1. The CDR3 is 17 residues long. Per the germline V gene, CDR1 is SGHRS and CDR2 is YFSETQ. V trimming: 4 bases; J trimming: 0 bases; junction bases outside the gene matches: 10. The CDR3 here is CASSPGRQGSSGNTIYF. The CDR3 region has the DNA TGCGCCAGCAGCCCCGGTAGACAGGGTAGCTCTGGAAACACCATATATTTT.

This clone was found once. V usage is TRBV27 and J usage is TRBJ2-2, with TRBD1 matching 9 bases. The trim removed 3 bases at V and 7 bases at J, leaving 9 bases unmatched. The CDR3 is made up of 16 amino acids. Germline lookup yields CDR1 MNHEY and CDR2 SMNVEV (reference sequence). The CDR3 bases are TGTGCCAGCAGTTTTCCGGGACAGGGAGGGGTCGGGGAGCTGTTTTTT. This codes for CASSFPGQGGVGELFF.

This CDR3 is CASSLSRPWGGTAFLNQPQHF. CDR3 in DNA: TGTGCCAGCAGTTTATCGCGACCCTGGGGTGGGACAGCCTTTCTCAATCAGCCCCAGCATTTT. The V and J genes are TRBV27 and TRBJ1-5; 7 bases agree with TRBD1. After removal of 0 bases from V and 3 bases from J, the junction contained 20 bases not matched to a gene. There are 21 residues in the CDR3. Germline V CDR1 and CDR2: MNHEY, SMNVEV (reference sequence).